The source of this TCR beta chain is a study of T cell responses to AZD1222 COVID-19 vaccine. The study, taken as a whole, reports: Repertoire sampling happened only post peak T cell response.

Repertoires were generated with immunoSEQ multiplex PCR, while TCRdb's copy carries only in-frame clones and drops some. The table has some 100,000 clones, roughly 91% seen once. Comments on this clone: The target antigen is unknown.

V lost 3 bases to trimming and J lost 5 bases, with 7 bases between them. Germline values: CDR1 SNHLY, CDR2 FYNNEI. This CDR3 is 12 amino acids long. The rearrangement joins TRBV2 to TRBJ1-1, with D uncertain. Source: peripheral blood, taken on day 0 of AZD1222 vaccination. The sequence derives from an adult in good health. CDR3 in amino acids: CASSEEWTEAFF. The CDR3 DNA reads TGTGCCAGCAGTGAGGAGTGGACTGAAGCTTTCTTT.